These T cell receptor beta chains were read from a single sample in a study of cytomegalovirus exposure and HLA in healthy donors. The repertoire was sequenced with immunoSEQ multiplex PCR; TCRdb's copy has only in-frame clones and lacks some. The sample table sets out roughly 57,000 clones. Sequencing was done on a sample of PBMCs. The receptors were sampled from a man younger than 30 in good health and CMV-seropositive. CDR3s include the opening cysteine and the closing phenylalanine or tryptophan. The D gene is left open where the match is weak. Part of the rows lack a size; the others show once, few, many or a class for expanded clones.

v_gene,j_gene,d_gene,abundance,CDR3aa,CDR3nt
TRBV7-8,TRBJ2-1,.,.,CASSLAALGAVIDEQFF,TGTGCCAGCAGCTTAGCTGCCCTGGGGGCGGTAATCGATGAGCAGTTCTTC
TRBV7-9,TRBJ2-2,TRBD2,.,CASSLALAGSYTGELFF,TGTGCCAGCAGCTTAGCGCTAGCGGGGTCCTACACCGGGGAGCTGTTTTTT
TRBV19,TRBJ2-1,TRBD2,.,CATSTGGGYNEQFF,TGTGCCACCTCTACGGGAGGAGGCTACAATGAGCAGTTCTTC
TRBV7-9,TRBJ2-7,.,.,CASSFLSGSSYEQYF,TGTGCCAGCAGCTTTCTCAGCGGGTCATCCTACGAGCAGTACTTC
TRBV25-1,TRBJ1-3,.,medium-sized,CASSDTVGGSGNTIYF,TGTGCCAGCAGTGATACCGTGGGAGGGTCTGGAAACACCATATATTTT
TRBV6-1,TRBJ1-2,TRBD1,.,CASSSTGSNYGYTF,TGTGCCAGCAGTTCGACAGGGTCTAACTATGGCTACACCTTC
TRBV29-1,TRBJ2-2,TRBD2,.,CSVETSDPANTGELFF,TGCAGCGTTGAAACTAGCGACCCCGCGAACACCGGGGAGCTGTTTTTT
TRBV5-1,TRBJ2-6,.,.,CASRSSGANVLTF,TGCGCCAGCAGGAGCTCTGGGGCCAACGTCCTGACTTTC
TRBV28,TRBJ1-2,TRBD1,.,CASTPQGYYGYTF,TGTGCCAGCACTCCACAGGGGTACTATGGCTACACCTTC
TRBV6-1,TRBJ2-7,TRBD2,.,CASSLAGDNYEQYF,TGTGCCAGCAGCCTAGCGGGAGATAACTACGAGCAGTACTTC
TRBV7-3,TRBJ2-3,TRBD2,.,CASSLTSGGSDTQYF,TGTGCCAGCAGCTTAACTTCGGGGGGGTCAGATACGCAGTATTTT
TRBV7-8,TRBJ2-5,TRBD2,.,CASSLGLAGGETQYF,TGTGCCAGCAGCTTAGGACTAGCGGGAGGAGAGACCCAGTACTTC
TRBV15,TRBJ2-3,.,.,CATSRESLGLRRTDTQYF,TGTGCCACCAGCAGAGAGAGCCTTGGACTAAGAAGGACAGATACGCAGTATTTT
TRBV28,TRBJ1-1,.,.,CASTRTVNTEAFF,TGTGCCAGCACCAGGACAGTGAACACTGAAGCTTTCTTT
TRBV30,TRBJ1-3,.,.,CAWSVPVGTIYF,TGTGCCTGGAGTGTACCCGTCGGCACCATATATTTT
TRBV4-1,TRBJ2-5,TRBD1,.,CASSQTGGETQYF,TGCGCCAGCAGCCAGACAGGGGGAGAGACCCAGTACTTC
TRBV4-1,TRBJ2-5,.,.,CASSQESGTQETQYF,TGCGCCAGCAGCCAAGAGAGCGGCACCCAAGAGACCCAGTACTTC
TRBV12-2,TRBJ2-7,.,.,CASRLALAGGRGCYEQYF,TGTGCAAGTCGCTTAGCCCTGGCGGGGGGGCGAGGGTGCTACGAGCAGTACTTC
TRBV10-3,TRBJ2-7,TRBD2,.,CAISGRDYSYEQYF,TGTGCCATCAGTGGCCGGGACTATAGCTACGAGCAGTACTTC
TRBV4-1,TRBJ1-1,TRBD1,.,CASSQDRPTGSTEAFF,TGCGCCAGCAGCCAAGATAGGCCGACAGGGAGCACTGAAGCTTTCTTT
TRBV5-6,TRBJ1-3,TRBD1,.,CASSQTGAAGNTIYF,TGTGCCAGCAGCCAGACAGGGGCGGCTGGAAACACCATATATTTT
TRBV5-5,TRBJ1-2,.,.,CASSLGGQGYGYTF,TGTGCCAGCAGCTTGGGGGGGCAGGGCTATGGCTACACCTTC
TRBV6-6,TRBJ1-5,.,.,CASSYSQGRQPQHF,TGTGCCAGCAGTTACTCTCAGGGGAGACAGCCCCAGCATTTT
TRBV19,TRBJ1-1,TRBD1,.,CASSTGGRTEAFF,TGTGCCAGTAGCACAGGGGGTCGAACTGAAGCTTTCTTT
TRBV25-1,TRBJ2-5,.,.,CASTPSRGPQETQYF,TGTGCCAGCACTCCCTCTAGGGGCCCTCAAGAGACCCAGTACTTC
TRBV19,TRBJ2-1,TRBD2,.,CASGPGLAGVDEQFF,TGTGCCTCGGGCCCCGGACTAGCGGGAGTGGATGAGCAGTTCTTC
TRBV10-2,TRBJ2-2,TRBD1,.,CASSVPTGHTGELFF,TGCGCCAGCAGTGTCCCGACAGGGCACACCGGGGAGCTGTTTTTT
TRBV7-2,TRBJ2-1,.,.,CASTPSRDNEQFF,TGTGCCAGCACTCCGTCACGCGACAATGAGCAGTTCTTC
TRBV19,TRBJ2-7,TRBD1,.,CASSIGTGGLYEQYF,TGTGCCAGTAGTATAGGGACAGGGGGTCTCTACGAGCAGTACTTC
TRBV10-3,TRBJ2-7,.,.,CAIRQGTTYEQYF,TGTGCCATCCGCCAGGGCACAACCTACGAGCAGTACTTC
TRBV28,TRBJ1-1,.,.,CASTRGRAEAFF,TGTGCCAGCACCAGGGGAAGAGCTGAAGCTTTCTTT
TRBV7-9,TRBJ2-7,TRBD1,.,CASSLPLQGSYEQYF,TGTGCCAGCAGCTTACCCCTACAGGGGAGCTACGAGCAGTACTTC